This entry features one T cell receptor (beta chain) sequence. It lacks a known antigen. One base away there is no much larger clone; base qualities are not given. These data are taken from a study of early stage breast cancer tumors (dated by TCRdb to about 2017). With respect to the entire study: Of the 15 or so invasive breast tumors, 12 to 13 were found to be estrogen receptor-positive, progesterone receptor-positive and HER2-negative. On average, each sample got about 10-fold read coverage. A total of around 3 million templates, representing some 1 million unique clonotypes, were detected across all samples. Of the roughly 12 ER+/PR+/HER2- tumors, eight were classified as invasive ductal carcinomas and four as invasive lobular carcinomas. Summary of the overall study and its limitations: Greater similarity was observed between blood and normal breast repertoires than between blood and tumor repertoires, and tumor was distinguished from normal in about 85% of the 16 patients when each tissue was compared with blood. Enriched TCRB sequences shared across patients were mostly commonly generated sequences, unlikely to play an important role in the tumor microenvironment. Because the cohort was small, analysis by tumor subtype was not possible. Sequencing bulk genomic DNA from unsorted cells could not capture chain pairing or functional markers like CD4, CD8 and FOXP3. Tumors showed approximately 2.5-fold higher T cell density and higher clonality than adjacent normal breast tissue.

Each sample was amplified as two independent genomic DNA replicates: around 0.45 ug for blood and around 1.5 ug for tumor or normal breast. Following the manufacturer's instructions, the ImmunoSeq Intro kit was used to carry out TCRB sequencing on genomic DNA. The multiplex PCR ran for 30 to 35 cycles using proprietary primers and spike-in control sequences for absolute quantification. An 87-bp fragment spanning the CDR3 and flanking V and J genes was sequenced with single-end 150-bp reads. Each lane of an Illumina MiSeq running version 3.0 chemistry carried seven multiplexed samples, with two replicates apiece. Turning to the authors' computational methods: The vendor's proprietary pipeline handled the raw data processing, merging both replicates into a single result for each sample. To define clonotypes, the study grouped productive rearrangements that shared the V-gene family, CDR3 amino acid sequence and J-gene segment. Clonality was computed as 1 minus the normalized Shannon entropy (Pielou evenness) of TCRB abundances. To estimate T cell density, the total number of templates was divided by the number of input cells, which was inferred from the amount of DNA input. Total repertoire diversity and clonality were estimated with Recon using default parameters. A clonotype was considered tumor-enriched if its abundance in tumor exceeded 0.1% and was at least 32-fold higher than its abundance in normal breast. Held by TCRdb, this immuneACCESS table contains in-frame sequences only and omits some clones. Under half of the omission traces to an unresolved V gene where checked; the cause of the rest is unknown. V and J calls and clone size follow that table, whereas D and trimming were derived from the DNA. This sample has under 45,000 clones in its table, and around two thirds of those were observed once. The ten largest account for roughly 6.8% of the sample.

The study profiled bulk TCR beta-chain repertoires in matched peripheral blood, tumor and adjacent normal breast tissue taken from some 17 patients with early-stage breast cancer. Before surgery, roughly 4.5-10 mL of whole blood was collected into EDTA tubes and then processed within 2 hours. Peripheral blood mononuclear cells were isolated by Ficoll-Paque centrifugation in SepMate-50 tubes. PBMCs were cryopreserved in aliquots of roughly 1.9 to 4.5 million cells in about 90% FBS with roughly 10% DMSO and kept in liquid nitrogen. Genomic DNA was extracted with the Qiagen AllPrep DNA/RNA Mini kit. The TCR comes from a person aged 50-59 years with breast cancer. Sequenced material: blood.

The CDR3 protein sequence reads: CASKSGTGGIRVTEAFF. The DNA sequence follows: TGCGCCAGTAAATCCGGGACAGGGGGCATCCGGGTCACTGAAGCTTTCTTT. The rearrangement combines TRBV5-1 with TRBJ1-1; TRBD1 matches 12 bases in the middle. From the cysteine through the phenylalanine, the CDR3 covers 17 amino acids. The retained sequence is limited to the CDR3, 51 bases, with the frame set at the first base. CDR1 is given as SGHRS and CDR2 as YFSETQ, both from the germline V gene. V lost 8 bases and J lost 4 bases, and the count of bases not matched to a germline gene is 15.